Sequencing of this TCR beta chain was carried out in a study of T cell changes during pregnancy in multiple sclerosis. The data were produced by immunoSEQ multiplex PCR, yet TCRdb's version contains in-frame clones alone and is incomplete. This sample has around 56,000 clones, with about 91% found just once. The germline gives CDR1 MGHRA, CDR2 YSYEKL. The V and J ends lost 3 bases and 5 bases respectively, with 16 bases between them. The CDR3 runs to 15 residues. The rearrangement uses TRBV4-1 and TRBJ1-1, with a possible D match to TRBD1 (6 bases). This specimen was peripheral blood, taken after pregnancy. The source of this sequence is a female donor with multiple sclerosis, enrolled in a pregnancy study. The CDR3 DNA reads TGCGCCAGCAGCCATCCCAGAGAGGGGGTTACTGAAGCTTTCTTT. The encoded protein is CASSHPREGVTEAFF.